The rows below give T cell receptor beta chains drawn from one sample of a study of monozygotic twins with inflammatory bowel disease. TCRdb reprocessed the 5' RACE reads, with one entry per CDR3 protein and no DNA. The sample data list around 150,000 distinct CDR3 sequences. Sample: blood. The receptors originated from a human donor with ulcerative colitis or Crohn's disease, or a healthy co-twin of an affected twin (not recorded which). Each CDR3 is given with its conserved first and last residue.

CASSPRTGPNYGYTF	TRBV27	TRBJ1-2
CASSIEPGNQPQHF	TRBV19	TRBJ1-5
CASSAGTGYNEQFF	TRBV9	TRBJ2-1
CASRKSGYSFFLDNEQFF	TRBV5-6	TRBJ2-1
CASRPGFYEQYF	TRBV6-6	TRBJ2-7
CASSPGLQNTEAFF	TRBV7-3	TRBJ1-1
CASSLSPTDSQYF	TRBV7-3	TRBJ2-7
CASSLGDRVYNEQFF	TRBV5-1	TRBJ2-1
CASSLIFGGTATYEQYF	TRBV18	TRBJ2-7
CASSLVLSGFRRADTQYF	TRBV12-3/TRBV12-4	TRBJ2-3
CASRPTGTPNQPQHF	TRBV5-1	TRBJ1-5
CATSRGQVQNYGYTF	TRBV15	TRBJ1-2
CSALFPKAGVTDTQYF	TRBV20-1	TRBJ2-3
CATSSRVVNTGELFF	TRBV15	TRBJ2-2
CASSPGHFQETQYF	TRBV5-1	TRBJ2-5
CSARAPPGQQNSPLHF	TRBV20-1	TRBJ1-6
CASSQASVVLSSGNTIYF	TRBV3-1	TRBJ1-3
CASSQVNRGKGTEAFF	TRBV14	TRBJ1-1
CASSLQGHQQFF	TRBV19	TRBJ2-1
CASWSGAGGDTGELFF	TRBV19	TRBJ2-2
CASRPGTSGLISTDTQYF	TRBV5-6	TRBJ2-3
CASSLGREQYF	TRBV12-3/TRBV12-4	TRBJ2-7
CAWVRRPEADTQYF	TRBV30	TRBJ2-3
CASSKGTSGSNEQFF	TRBV2	TRBJ2-1
CAISPHLRGDGDTQYF	TRBV10-3	TRBJ2-3
CSGAQGPNSNQPQHF	TRBV20-1	TRBJ1-5
CASTPGSGSPAANEQFF	TRBV5-1	TRBJ2-1
CASSLPPRPEAFF	TRBV7-3	TRBJ1-1
CASSHRVGNNEQFF	TRBV6-5	TRBJ2-1
CASSKQSGLADYNEQFF	TRBV6-2/TRBV6-3	TRBJ2-1
CASSAQSGSTDTQYF	TRBV5-1	TRBJ2-3
CASSLIAGYEAFF	TRBV5-1	TRBJ1-1
CSVGQAAYEQYF	TRBV29-1	TRBJ2-7
CARKIDRAKNIQYF	TRBV5-3	TRBJ2-4
CASSLYGWRLSYSPLHF	TRBV5-6	TRBJ1-6
CAWKYHFLNEQFF	TRBV30	TRBJ2-1
CASSAGLGVSGELFF	TRBV7-2	TRBJ2-2
CASSLGDPYEQYF	TRBV12-3/TRBV12-4	TRBJ2-7
CASSYTELKNTEAFF	TRBV6-5	TRBJ1-1
CASSQGTSGSPNEQYF	TRBV4-2	TRBJ2-7
CSVAGAGVAEQYF	TRBV29-1	TRBJ2-7
CASSLWWNTEAFF	TRBV5-1	TRBJ1-1
CSSGWGETQYF	TRBV20-1	TRBJ2-5
CASSFRLQGSGSNTQYF	TRBV12-3/TRBV12-4	TRBJ2-3
CASSLTGTKNIQYF	TRBV7-2	TRBJ2-4